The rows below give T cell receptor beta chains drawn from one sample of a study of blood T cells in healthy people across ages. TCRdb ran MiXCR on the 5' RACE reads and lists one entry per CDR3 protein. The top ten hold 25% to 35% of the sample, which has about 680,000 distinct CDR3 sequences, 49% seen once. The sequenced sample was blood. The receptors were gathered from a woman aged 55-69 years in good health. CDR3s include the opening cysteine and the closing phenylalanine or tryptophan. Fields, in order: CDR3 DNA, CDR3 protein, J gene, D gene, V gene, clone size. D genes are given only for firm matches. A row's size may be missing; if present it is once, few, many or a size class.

CDR3nt: TGTGCCAGCTCACCAAGGGGGAGCGGGCAGTACGAGCAGTACTTC
CDR3aa: CASSPRGSGQYEQYF
j_gene: TRBJ2-7
d_gene: NA
v_gene: TRBV18
abundance: NA

CDR3nt: NA
CDR3aa: CASDFRGAHYEQYF
j_gene: TRBJ2-7
d_gene: NA
v_gene: TRBV28
abundance: NA

CDR3nt: TGCGCCAGCAGCCAAGGAGGGCAACCGAACACTGAAGCTTTCTTT
CDR3aa: CASSQGGQPNTEAFF
j_gene: TRBJ1-1
d_gene: NA
v_gene: TRBV4-1
abundance: NA

CDR3nt: TGTGCCAGCAAAGTCGTTCGGCACGTATCGGGATTGCGTGAGACCCAGTACTTC
CDR3aa: CASKVVRHVSGLRETQYF
j_gene: TRBJ2-5
d_gene: NA
v_gene: TRBV6-2/TRBV6-3
abundance: few

CDR3nt: TGTGCCAGCTCACCGGGAGACGAGTACACAGATACGCAGTATTTT
CDR3aa: CASSPGDEYTDTQYF
j_gene: TRBJ2-3
d_gene: NA
v_gene: TRBV18
abundance: NA

CDR3nt: TGTGCCAGCAGCGACAGGGGAGGTCCCAATGAGCAGTTCTTC
CDR3aa: CASSDRGGPNEQFF
j_gene: TRBJ2-1
d_gene: TRBD1
v_gene: TRBV12-3/TRBV12-4
abundance: NA

CDR3nt: TGTGCCAGCAGTAACACCCGAAGAAGGGTGAACACTGAAGCTTTCTTT
CDR3aa: CASSNTRRRVNTEAFF
j_gene: TRBJ1-1
d_gene: NA
v_gene: TRBV28
abundance: NA

CDR3nt: TGTGCCAGCAGCTTCGCGGGTAGAGACACAGATACGCAGTATTTT
CDR3aa: CASSFAGRDTDTQYF
j_gene: TRBJ2-3
d_gene: NA
v_gene: TRBV7-3
abundance: NA

CDR3nt: TGCGCCAGCAGCTTGATCGGTCAAGAGACCCAGTACTTC
CDR3aa: CASSLIGQETQYF
j_gene: TRBJ2-5
d_gene: NA
v_gene: TRBV5-1
abundance: many

CDR3nt: TGTGCTAGTGGTCCCGGGGGAGCGCGGGTCGCAGATACGCAGTATTTT
CDR3aa: CASGPGGARVADTQYF
j_gene: TRBJ2-3
d_gene: NA
v_gene: TRBV12-5
abundance: NA

CDR3nt: TGTGCCACCAGCGGGGTTGTGGGTTGGAACACTGAAGCTTTCTTT
CDR3aa: CATSGVVGWNTEAFF
j_gene: TRBJ1-1
d_gene: NA
v_gene: TRBV15
abundance: NA

CDR3nt: TGTGCCAGCACACCTATGGACAGGGGGGCAGGCATTCAGTACTTC
CDR3aa: CASTPMDRGAGIQYF
j_gene: TRBJ2-4
d_gene: TRBD1
v_gene: TRBV13
abundance: NA

CDR3nt: TGCAGTGCTAGAGTCGGGAGTGGCGCAGATACGCAGTATTTT
CDR3aa: CSARVGSGADTQYF
j_gene: TRBJ2-3
d_gene: NA
v_gene: TRBV20-1
abundance: NA

CDR3nt: TGTGCCAGCAGTTTAGACGGGAGGAACACAGATACGCAGTATTTT
CDR3aa: CASSLDGRNTDTQYF
j_gene: TRBJ2-3
d_gene: TRBD2
v_gene: TRBV12-3/TRBV12-4
abundance: NA

CDR3nt: TGTGCCAGCAGCCAAGGGAACAGGGGGTCTGGGGCCAACGTCCTGACTTTC
CDR3aa: CASSQGNRGSGANVLTF
j_gene: TRBJ2-6
d_gene: TRBD1
v_gene: TRBV3-1
abundance: many

CDR3nt: TGTGCCAGCAGCTACGGACTAGCGGTGAGCTCCTACGAGCAGTACTTC
CDR3aa: CASSYGLAVSSYEQYF
j_gene: TRBJ2-7
d_gene: TRBD2
v_gene: TRBV7-2
abundance: many

CDR3nt: TGCAGCGTTGAAGAGGATACGCAGTATTTT
CDR3aa: CSVEEDTQYF
j_gene: TRBJ2-3
d_gene: NA
v_gene: TRBV29-1
abundance: many

CDR3nt: TGTGCCAGCAGCTTTGGCACAGGGGGAATGGACTATGGCTACACCTTC
CDR3aa: CASSFGTGGMDYGYTF
j_gene: TRBJ1-2
d_gene: TRBD1
v_gene: TRBV5-6
abundance: once

CDR3nt: TGTGCCAGCAGCTTGGCCAGAGCGGCGGGAAACATTCAGTACTTC
CDR3aa: CASSLARAAGNIQYF
j_gene: TRBJ2-4
d_gene: NA
v_gene: TRBV5-4
abundance: NA

CDR3nt: TGTGCCAGCAGCAAAGCGGGGGAGGTAGCCAAAAACATTCAGTACTTC
CDR3aa: CASSKAGEVAKNIQYF
j_gene: TRBJ2-4
d_gene: TRBD2
v_gene: TRBV14
abundance: NA

CDR3nt: TGCGCCAGCAGCTCCGCTAGCGGGTTCTACGAGCAGTACTTC
CDR3aa: CASSSASGFYEQYF
j_gene: TRBJ2-7
d_gene: TRBD2
v_gene: TRBV5-1
abundance: NA

CDR3nt: TGTGCCAGCAGCGTCAGGGGGACCACATACAATGAGCAGTACTTC
CDR3aa: CASSVRGTTYNEQYF
j_gene: TRBJ2-7
d_gene: TRBD1
v_gene: TRBV9
abundance: NA

CDR3nt: TGTGCCAGCAGCTCGGGGACAGGGACAGGCTACACCTTC
CDR3aa: CASSSGTGTGYTF
j_gene: TRBJ1-2
d_gene: TRBD1
v_gene: TRBV7-2
abundance: few

CDR3nt: TGTGCCAGCAGCCAAGATTGGGGGACTAGCGGACAAGAGACCCAGTACTTC
CDR3aa: CASSQDWGTSGQETQYF
j_gene: TRBJ2-5
d_gene: TRBD2
v_gene: TRBV3-1
abundance: NA

CDR3nt: TGTGCCAGCAGCTTAGTAGGGACAGGAGGATTAGATACGCAGTATTTT
CDR3aa: CASSLVGTGGLDTQYF
j_gene: TRBJ2-3
d_gene: TRBD1
v_gene: TRBV11-2
abundance: NA

CDR3nt: TGTGCCAGCAGTTTACGGGGCCCCACGGCTGAAGCTTTCTTT
CDR3aa: CASSLRGPTAEAFF
j_gene: TRBJ1-1
d_gene: NA
v_gene: TRBV12-3/TRBV12-4
abundance: few

CDR3nt: TGTGCCAGCAGCCCCGCGTGGACGGGAAGGAATGAGCAGTTCTTC
CDR3aa: CASSPAWTGRNEQFF
j_gene: TRBJ2-1
d_gene: NA
v_gene: TRBV7-7
abundance: few

CDR3nt: TGCAGCGTTTCAACAGGGTGGGATGGCTACACCTTC
CDR3aa: CSVSTGWDGYTF
j_gene: TRBJ1-2
d_gene: NA
v_gene: TRBV29-1
abundance: few

CDR3nt: TGCAGTGCTAGGGGGAGGTACGAGCAGTACTTC
CDR3aa: CSARGRYEQYF
j_gene: TRBJ2-7
d_gene: NA
v_gene: TRBV20-1
abundance: NA

CDR3nt: TGTGCCAGCAGTCCGACAGGCTCTAAAAATGAAAAACTGTTTTTT
CDR3aa: CASSPTGSKNEKLFF
j_gene: TRBJ1-4
d_gene: NA
v_gene: TRBV7-9
abundance: once

CDR3nt: TGTGCCAGCAGTGAAGCTGGGAACACTGAAGCTTTCTTT
CDR3aa: CASSEAGNTEAFF
j_gene: TRBJ1-1
d_gene: NA
v_gene: TRBV2
abundance: NA

CDR3nt: TGTGCCAGCAGCGTAGGCAGGGGAGCGGGCACAGATACGCAGTATTTT
CDR3aa: CASSVGRGAGTDTQYF
j_gene: TRBJ2-3
d_gene: NA
v_gene: TRBV9
abundance: NA

CDR3nt: TGTGCCAGCAGCCAAAGGACATTAGATAATTCACCCCTCCACTTT
CDR3aa: CASSQRTLDNSPLHF
j_gene: TRBJ1-6
d_gene: NA
v_gene: TRBV16
abundance: NA

CDR3nt: TGCAGTGCTCAAAATCCCCTCCAGGGGATCACCTACGAGCAGTACTTC
CDR3aa: CSAQNPLQGITYEQYF
j_gene: TRBJ2-7
d_gene: NA
v_gene: TRBV20-1
abundance: NA

CDR3nt: TGTGCCAGCAGCTTATGGAGTTTCACAGATACGCAGTATTTT
CDR3aa: CASSLWSFTDTQYF
j_gene: TRBJ2-3
d_gene: NA
v_gene: TRBV7-2
abundance: NA

CDR3nt: TGCAGCGTTGCTAGCGGGAGTTTAGAGACCCAGTTCTTC
CDR3aa: CSVASGSLETQFF
j_gene: TRBJ2-1
d_gene: TRBD2
v_gene: TRBV29-1
abundance: once

CDR3nt: TGCGCCAGCAGTTTGGACAGCCCTGGAATTGAAAAACTGTTTTTT
CDR3aa: CASSLDSPGIEKLFF
j_gene: TRBJ1-4
d_gene: NA
v_gene: TRBV5-1
abundance: NA

CDR3nt: TGTGCCAGCAGCTTGACGGGACACCAGAGCTCCTATAATTCACCCCTCCACTTT
CDR3aa: CASSLTGHQSSYNSPLHF
j_gene: TRBJ1-6
d_gene: NA
v_gene: TRBV7-3
abundance: few

CDR3nt: TGTGCCAGCAGCCCCCAACCCCTCGTGGGAGCTTCCTACAATGAGCAGTTCTTC
CDR3aa: CASSPQPLVGASYNEQFF
j_gene: TRBJ2-1
d_gene: NA
v_gene: TRBV21-1
abundance: NA

CDR3nt: TGTGCCAGCAGGGCGGCGGGACGCACAGATACGCAGTATTTT
CDR3aa: CASRAAGRTDTQYF
j_gene: TRBJ2-3
d_gene: NA
v_gene: TRBV28
abundance: NA

CDR3nt: TGTGCCAGCAGTTCGAAGAGACTAGCGGACTCCTACGAGCAGTACTTC
CDR3aa: CASSSKRLADSYEQYF
j_gene: TRBJ2-7
d_gene: TRBD2
v_gene: TRBV27
abundance: NA

CDR3nt: TGTGCCAGCATCTCAAGGGGGGCCTACGAGCAGTACTTC
CDR3aa: CASISRGAYEQYF
j_gene: TRBJ2-7
d_gene: NA
v_gene: TRBV7-2
abundance: NA